The text below deals with one TCR beta chain. The same CDR3 can be traced to other DNA sequences in this sample. This specimen comes from a study of Ad26.COV2.S vaccination and SARS-CoV-2 variants. The treatment here: roughly 18 received Ad26.COV2.S at low or high dose, single or two shots; about 5 received placebo; per-sample allocation not given. The study sampled participants on day 63 after the first vaccine or placebo injection. The CDR3 has 14 residues. Germline V CDR1 and CDR2: SGHAT, FQNNGV. Trimming pared 1 base from V and 5 bases from J, leaving 11 bases between. Assay used: immunoSEQ multiplex PCR; TCRdb lists only in-frame clones, some missing. The sample contains roughly 350,000 clones, 80% to 90% of which appear only once.

Specimen: peripheral blood, collected in a trial of Ad26.COV2.S vaccine versus placebo. This receptor was identified in a person between 18 and 65 years old who received the Ad26.COV2.S COVID-19 vaccine or a placebo. The V gene is TRBV11-2, the J gene TRBJ2-5, with D possibly matching TRBD2 (5 bases). The CDR3 sequence: CASSLGGLRETQYF. CDR3 coding DNA: TGTGCCAGCAGCTTAGGAGGGCTAAGGGAGACCCAGTACTTC.